This T cell receptor (beta chain) appears in the sequencing data of a study of regulatory T cells in long-lasting Graves disease. Overall study context: Graves' patients with a new diagnosis had received antithyroid drugs under 3 months.

This clonotype was picked up many times. Antigen specificity is unknown. Notes on the study in general: Repertoires from persistent disease leaned toward TRBV28, TRBJ1-2 and TRBJ2-5. Persistent-disease Graves' patients showed less TCR diversity than new cases.

The trim removed 5 bases at V and 9 bases at J, leaving 10 bases unmatched. The CDR3 is made up of 13 amino acids. Germline V gene data show CDR1 as SQVTM and CDR2 as ANQGSEA. With iRepertoire HTBI primers and Arm-PCR of CDR3 regions, TCR beta libraries were built. TCRdb reanalysed the multiplex PCR reads using MiXCR and keeps one entry per CDR3 protein. The table lists a few hundred thousand distinct CDR3 sequences, 20% to 25% of them singletons, with 11% to 15% in the top ten. Time point specified: newly diagnosed GD, antithyroid drugs for less than 3 months. Following extraction of RNA from PBMCs, that RNA was used to make the TCR library.

The rearrangement joins TRBV29-1 to TRBJ2-1, with 7 bases lining up with TRBD2. This TCR derives from a female donor with Graves disease. This specimen was peripheral blood mononuclear cells (PBMCs), taken at new diagnosis, from a patient treated with antithyroid drugs. CDR3 nucleotides: TGCAGCGTTCAGGAACTAGCGATCTCTGAGCAGTTCTTC. Translated, it gives CSVQELAISEQFF.